This TCR beta chain was sequenced for a study of cytomegalovirus exposure and HLA in healthy donors. The CDR3 runs to 15 residues. V was trimmed by 5 bases and J by 0 bases, leaving 11 bases between them. CDR1 and CDR2 from the germline V gene are MNHNY and SVGAGI (reference sequence). Comments on this clone: The antigen is unknown.

Use of 60 Vbeta and 13 Jbeta primers characterized the PCR. This table comes from immunoSEQ multiplex PCR, and its TCRdb copy is limited to in-frame clones, with some not included. The data show about 150,000 clones, 65% to 80% seen once. The study's findings and limits: Later analysis suggested most CMV-associated TCR beta chains were HLA-restricted. Earlier findings revealed that most TCR beta V segments proved productive either about 87% or about 30% of the time.

Sequenced sample: PBMCs. This chain connects TRBV6-6 to TRBJ1-3, with a tentative D call TRBD1 (6 bases). The sequence came from a man aged 25 to 40 in good health and CMV-seronegative. The CDR3 DNA follows: TGTGCCAGCAGTATAGACAGGTACTCTGGAAACACCATATATTTT. The encoded protein is CASSIDRYSGNTIYF.